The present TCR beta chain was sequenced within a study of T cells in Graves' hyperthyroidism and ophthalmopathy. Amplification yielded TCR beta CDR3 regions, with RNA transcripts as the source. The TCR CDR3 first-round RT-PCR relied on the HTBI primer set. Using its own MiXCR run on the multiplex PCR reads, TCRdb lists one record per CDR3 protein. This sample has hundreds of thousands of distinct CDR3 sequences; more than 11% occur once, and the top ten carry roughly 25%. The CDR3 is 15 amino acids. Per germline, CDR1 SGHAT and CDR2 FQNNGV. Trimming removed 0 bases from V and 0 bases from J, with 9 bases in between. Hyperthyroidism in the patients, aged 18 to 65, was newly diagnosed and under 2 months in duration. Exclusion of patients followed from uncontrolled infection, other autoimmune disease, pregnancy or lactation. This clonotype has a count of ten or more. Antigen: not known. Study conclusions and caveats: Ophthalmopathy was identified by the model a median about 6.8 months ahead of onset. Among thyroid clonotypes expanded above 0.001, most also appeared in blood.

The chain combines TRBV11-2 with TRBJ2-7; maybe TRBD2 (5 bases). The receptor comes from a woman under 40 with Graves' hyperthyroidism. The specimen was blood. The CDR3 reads CASSLEAGPSYEQYF. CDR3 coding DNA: TGTGCCAGCAGCTTAGAGGCGGGTCCCTCCTACGAGCAGTACTTC. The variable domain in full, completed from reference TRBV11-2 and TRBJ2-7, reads EAGVAQSPRYKIIEKRQSVAFWCNPISGHATLYWYQQILGQGPKLLIQFQNNGVVDDSQLPKDRFSAERLKGVDSTLKIQPAKLEDSAVYLCASSLEAGPSYEQYFGPGTRLTVT.